This T cell receptor (beta chain) derives from a study of blood T cells in healthy people across ages. Study results and caveats: Both higher diversity and more naive CD4+ cells marked long-lived donors when set against aged donors. Researchers said unsorted PBMCs prevented a conclusive naive versus antigen-experienced comparison.

Germline-derived CDR1 and CDR2 are SGHTA and FQGNSA. V was clipped by 5 bases and J by 4 bases, with 5 bases between them. CDR3 length: 11 residues. Then a second PCR, running roughly 6 to 11 cycles, was carried out with a sample-barcoded 5' primer and a J-beta primer mix. TCRdb reprocessed the 5' RACE reads with MiXCR, giving one entry per CDR3 protein. The sample has hundreds of thousands of distinct CDR3 sequences, under 25% seen once; the top ten hold under 4%. Healthy Caucasians from Russia aged about 6 to 90 served as donors. Concerning this clonotype itself: The target antigen is unknown. A much larger clonotype is one base distant, so this may be a read error.

The chain combines TRBV7-2 with TRBJ1-1, with unresolved D. The clonotype was recovered from a man aged 65 to 85 in good health. The sequencing sample was made of blood. CDR3 residues: CASSRITEAFF. In DNA form, the CDR3 reads TGTGCCAGCAGCCGGATCACTGAAGCTTTCTTT.